What follows are 24 T cell receptor beta chains derived from one specimen sequenced in a study of shared clonotypes between healthy human individuals. Libraries were prepared by immunoSEQ multiplex PCR; TCRdb keeps only in-frame clonotypes and omits some of them. The sample records 550,000 to 850,000 clones, over 60% being singletons. The sample comprised memory CD4+ T cells sorted from blood. Subset described: CD45RA-negative fraction. The receptor set was obtained from a woman aged 30 to 39 in good health.

The rearrangement uses TRBV5-1 and TRBJ2-1; 13 bases match TRBD2. CDR3 length: 17 amino acids. V shed 4 bases, J shed 7 bases, and the junction held 11 bases outside the gene matches. Germline assignment: CDR1 SGHRS and CDR2 YFSETQ. Here the CDR3 DNA reads TGCGCCAGCAGCCCCCTGGGACTAGCGGGACCGGGGAATGAGCAGTTCTTC. It specifies CASSPLGLAGPGNEQFF.

V gene TRBV9 combines with J gene TRBJ2-1, with 7 bases matching TRBD1. The V gene end was trimmed by 4 bases and the J gene end by 7 bases; junction bases not matched to a gene: 14. This CDR3 comprises 16 residues. Germline loops: CDR1 SGDLS, CDR2 YYNGEE. CDR3 amino acids: CASSPSPGQQSNEQFF. The CDR3 DNA follows: TGTGCCAGCAGCCCCTCTCCGGGACAGCAATCGAATGAGCAGTTCTTC.

The chain joins TRBV7-2 to TRBJ2-7, with 9 bases lining up with TRBD2. V dropped 3 bases and J dropped 0; count of bases not matched to a gene: 12. The CDR3 runs to 18 residues. Germline values: CDR1 SGHTA, CDR2 FQGNSA. The CDR3 coding sequence is TGTGCCAGCAGCTTGCCCGTAGCGGGAGCCTTGAGCTCCTACGAGCAGTACTTC. It yields the protein CASSLPVAGALSSYEQYF.

The chain couples TRBV15 to TRBJ2-6; D remains unclear. Trimming cost V 0 bases and J 1 base, with 7 bases left between them. CDR3 size: 16 residues. Germline lookup yields CDR1 LNHNV and CDR2 YYDKDF (reference sequence). CDR3 sequence (DNA): TGTGCCACCAGCAGAGATTCCGGTTCTGGGGCCAACGTCCTGACTTTC. This gives the protein CATSRDSGSGANVLTF.

The chain combines TRBV12-5 with TRBJ2-1; D possibly corresponds to TRBD2 (6 bases). Trimming removed 0 bases at V and 0 bases at J, with 12 bases between. The V gene's germline CDR1 is LGHNT and CDR2 FRNRAP. This CDR3 region has 17 residues. The CDR3 is CASGLVWDGSSYNEQFF. The CDR3, as DNA: TGTGCTAGTGGTTTGGTTTGGGACGGGAGCTCCTACAATGAGCAGTTCTTC.

The chain joins TRBV10-3 to TRBJ1-4, with D hard to call. This CDR3 is built from 14 residues. Germline loops: CDR1 ENHRY, CDR2 SYGVKD. Trimming left V 2 bases short and J 6 bases short, with 10 bases between. The CDR3 DNA reads as TGTGCCATCAGTGAGCGAAACACCCATGAAAAACTGTTTTTT. It yields the protein CAISERNTHEKLFF.

The chain links TRBV6-1 to TRBJ2-7, with TRBD2 matching over 11 bases. Germline V gives CDR1 MNHNS, CDR2 SASEGT. This CDR3 is 16 amino acids long. Trimming removed 2 bases from V and 4 bases from J; junction bases left unmatched: 7. This CDR3 reads CASSEIIAGGFYEQYF. The CDR3 DNA reads TGTGCCAGCAGTGAAATTATAGCGGGAGGGTTTTACGAGCAGTACTTC.

The V gene is TRBV5-1, the J gene TRBJ2-3, with D possibly called TRBD1 or TRBD2 (5 bases each). The CDR3 runs to 17 residues. Germline CDR1 SGHRS, CDR2 YFSETQ. The V gene lost 0 bases and the J gene lost 4 bases, with 18 bases spanning the gap. The CDR3 region has the DNA TGCGCCAGCAGCTTGGCTTTAAGGAAGGGGAGCTCAGATACGCAGTATTTT. It specifies CASSLALRKGSSDTQYF.

The rearrangement uses TRBV10-2 and TRBJ1-2; D is undetermined. Germline CDR1 is WSHSY and CDR2 is SAAADI. Trimming shortened V by 3 bases and J by 3 bases, and 8 bases separated the two germline ends. The CDR3 consists of 13 residues. CDR3 sequence: CASSDGQDYGYTF. The CDR3, as DNA: TGCGCCAGCAGTGACGGCCAGGACTATGGCTACACCTTC.

The V call is TRBV6-1, the J call TRBJ2-5, with TRBD2 matching 11 bases. The junction had 8 bases not matched to a gene; V was cut back by 1 base and J by 1 base. Per the germline V gene, CDR1 is MNHNS and CDR2 is SASEGT. The CDR3 has 18 amino acids. This CDR3 reads CASSEVLAGGPSQETQYF. The CDR3 nucleotides read TGTGCCAGCAGTGAAGTTTTAGCGGGAGGGCCGTCCCAAGAGACCCAGTACTTC.

The chain couples TRBV19 to TRBJ2-7, with a possible D match to TRBD1 (6 bases). The V and J ends lost 6 bases and 4 bases respectively, with 10 bases between them. The CDR3 is made up of 12 amino acids. The germline V gene has CDR1 LNHDA and CDR2 SQIVND (reference sequence). The CDR3 sequence: CASRADRYEQYF. The DNA of the CDR3 is TGTGCCAGTAGAGCGGACAGATACGAGCAGTACTTC.

J is TRBJ2-3 and V is TRBV19, with no clear D. The CDR3 has 12 amino acids. Per germline, CDR1 LNHDA and CDR2 SQIVND (reference sequence). With 10 bases removed from V and 4 bases from J, the gap between germline ends came to 12 bases. The DNA for the CDR3 is TGTGCCACCTCTCCCGGACCAGATACGCAGTATTTT. As protein: CATSPGPDTQYF.

The chain recombines TRBV11-2 with TRBJ2-1, with TRBD2 identical over 11 bases. Germline CDR1 SGHAT, CDR2 FQNNGV. The V and J ends lost 3 bases and 4 bases, in that order; junction bases with no gene match: 2. The CDR3 consists of 15 residues. DNA of the CDR3: TGTGCCAGCAGCTTCAGGACTAGCGGGTACAATGAGCAGTTCTTC. Translated: CASSFRTSGYNEQFF.

This chain connects TRBV5-1 to TRBJ2-5; possibly TRBD1 for D (6 bases). The J call is uncertain, as TRBJ2-7 better fits the DNA end. CDR3 size: 15 residues. Germline CDR1 reads SGHRS; CDR2 reads YFSETQ. The CDR3 nucleotides are TGCGCCAGCAGCTTAACGGCGGACAGCACCTACGAGCAGTACTTC. Encoded protein: CASSLTADSTYEQYF.

The chain is built from TRBV11-2 and TRBJ2-1; 8 bases are shared with TRBD2. Germline V lookup: CDR1 SGHAT, CDR2 FQNNGV. The CDR3 has 17 residues. The V and J ends lost 2 bases and 0 bases, in that order; junction bases with no gene match: 6. CDR3 region: CASSLYLAGLSYNEQFF. The CDR3 DNA follows: TGTGCCAGCAGCTTATACCTAGCGGGTCTCTCCTACAATGAGCAGTTCTTC.

The V and J genes are TRBV27 and TRBJ1-1; weak D call: TRBD1 (6 bases). V lost 2 bases, J lost 2 bases, and 12 bases lay in between. This CDR3 spans 15 amino acids. Germline lookup yields CDR1 MNHEY and CDR2 SMNVEV (reference sequence). CDR3 in DNA: TGTGCCAGCAGTTTAATGGGGGGCATAAACACTGAAGCTTTCTTT. It codes for CASSLMGGINTEAFF.

In its sample, this clone was seen a few times. The chain links TRBV21-1 to TRBJ2-6; the DNA was not compared with TRBD1, the D call given in the table. TRBV21-1 is a pseudogene locus. This CDR3 is built from 19 residues. CDR3 amino acids: CASSKYPGPAISGANVLTF. The CDR3 coding sequence is TGTGCCAGCAGCAAATACCCAGGGCCGGCGATCTCTGGGGCCAACGTCCTGACTTTC.

This clone qualifies as medium-sized. This sequence joins TRBV18 and TRBJ1-1; TRBD1 agrees at 9 bases. Germline V gene data show CDR1 as KGHSH and CDR2 as LQKENI. V lost 3 bases, J lost 7 bases, and 9 bases stayed unmatched. CDR3 length: 15 amino acids. CDR3 in DNA: TGTGCCAGCTCACCTTACAGGGGGCGTGAGGGTGAAGCTTTCTTT. Translated: CASSPYRGREGEAFF.

This clone appeared a few times. The chain links TRBV6-4 to TRBJ2-7, with TRBD1 identical over 7 bases. The CDR3 sequence is 14 residues long. The ends lost 11 bases at V and 4 bases at J; junction bases unmatched: 14. Germline CDR1 MRHNA, CDR2 SNTAGT. In DNA form, the CDR3 reads TGTGCCTCCCAACCAGGACAGGAAATATACGAGCAGTACTTC. Amino acids: CASQPGQEIYEQYF.

The chain joins TRBV19 to TRBJ2-1; 8 bases agree with TRBD2. The CDR3 length is 16 residues. The germline V gene encodes CDR1 LNHDA and CDR2 SQIVND (reference sequence). V dropped 7 bases and J dropped 7; count of bases not matched to a gene: 15. In DNA, the CDR3 is TGTGCCAGTACCCCGGGAGCGGGGGCCATCGGGAATGAGCAGTTCTTC. Encoded protein: CASTPGAGAIGNEQFF.

The J gene is TRBJ2-4, the V gene TRBV28, with unresolved D. Trimming cost V 3 bases and J 2 bases, with 14 bases left between them. This CDR3 spans 16 amino acids. The V gene's germline CDR1 is MDHEN and CDR2 SYDVKM. This chain's CDR3 is CASSFRQSNTKNIQYF. The CDR3 DNA is TGTGCCAGCAGTTTTCGGCAGTCTAATACCAAAAACATTCAGTACTTC. The full variable domain, rest sourced from reference TRBV28 and TRBJ2-4, is DVKVTQSSRYLVKRTGEKVFLECVQDMDHENMFWYRQDPGLGLRLIYFSYDVKMKEKGDIPEGYSVSREKKERFSLILESASTNQTSMYLCASSFRQSNTKNIQYFGAGTRLSVL.

The CDR3 sequence: CAWSVLRWETQYF. CDR3 nucleotide sequence: TGTGCCTGGAGTGTACTTAGGTGGGAGACCCAGTACTTC. The gene calls are TRBV30 and TRBJ2-5; D not resolved. CDR1 is GTSNPN and CDR2 is SVGIG in the germline V gene (reference sequence). This CDR3 has 13 amino acids. V gave up 0 bases and J gave up 5 bases, with 10 bases separating them.

This clone was picked up one time. A read error is possible here, since a much larger clone lies one base away. Other DNA sequences from this sample encode an identical CDR3 as well. The V call is TRBV7-2, the J call TRBJ2-1, with 7 bases fitting TRBD2. The CDR3 length is 15 residues. The junction had 3 bases not matched to a gene; V was cut back by 2 bases and J by 2 bases. Germline V gene data show CDR1 as SGHTA and CDR2 as FQGNSA. CDR3 protein: CASSLLAVTYNEQFF. As DNA, the CDR3 is TGTGCCAGCAGCTTACTAGCGGTCACCTACAATGAGCAGTTCTTC.

The sample holds a few counts of this clone. This chain uses TRBV4-2 with TRBJ1-2, with 7 bases matching TRBD1. The ends lost 0 bases at V and 8 bases at J; junction bases unmatched: 3. This CDR3 has 13 residues. Germline V gives CDR1 LGHNA, CDR2 YNFKEQ. DNA of the CDR3: TGTGCCAGCAGCCAAGACCAGGGGGAGGGCTACACCTTC. Translation gives CASSQDQGEGYTF.